Shown below are 3 T cell receptor beta chains from a single sample sequenced in a study of post-analysis software for immune sequencing data. Study-level results: When patients were compared with controls, four or five TRBV segments were more frequent, TRBV5-6, TRBV5-1 and TRBV20-1 among them.

The antigens for these receptors are not known. Unique-molecular-identifier-tagged TCR beta cDNA libraries were used. TCRdb itself ran the PCR reads through MiXCR, one entry per CDR3 protein. The data show roughly 670,000 distinct CDR3 sequences, over 45% seen once. Sequencing was done on a sample of blood. All receptors come from a girl aged 2-10 years with multiple sclerosis.

J is TRBJ2-1 and V is TRBV4-2; tentative D call: TRBD2 (6 bases). V lost 1 base, J lost 3 bases, and 13 bases lay in between. The CDR3 covers 16 residues. Germline V gives CDR1 LGHNA, CDR2 YNFKEQ. The CDR3 coding sequence is TGTGCCAGCAGCCAAGGGGGTAGCGGATACTACAATGAGCAGTTCTTC. It translates to CASSQGGSGYYNEQFF.

The J gene is TRBJ2-5, the V gene TRBV15; the match to TRBD2 covers 10 bases. The end of the DNA aligns better with TRBJ2-7, so the J call may be wrong. The germline gives CDR1 LNHNV, CDR2 YYDKDF (reference sequence). The CDR3 consists of 14 residues. The CDR3 DNA follows: TGTGCCACCAGCGGGGCTAGCGGGAGCTCCGAGCAGTACTTC. This encodes CATSGASGSSEQYF.

This chain connects TRBV6-1 to TRBJ2-2; D ambiguous. This CDR3 spans 15 amino acids. V lost 6 bases and J 0 bases, leaving 11 bases between the germline ends. CDR1 and CDR2 (germline): MNHNS, SASEGT. This CDR3 is CASRTQATNTGELFF. In DNA form, the CDR3 reads TGTGCCAGCAGAACCCAGGCCACGAACACCGGGGAGCTGTTTTTT.